Following are 7 T cell receptor beta chains from one sample sequenced in a study of PD-L1 blockade in urothelial cancer. Assay: immunoSEQ multiplex PCR; the TCRdb copy retains only in-frame clones and omits some. Among almost 30,000 clones listed, about 87% were seen once. The sample here was PBMCs, taken around atezolizumab (anti-PD-L1) treatment. All receptors derive from a man in his fifties or sixties with urothelial cancer.

The chain links TRBV6-5 to TRBJ2-7; D might be TRBD2 (6 bases). The CDR3 totals 15 residues. Looked up from germline, CDR1 is MNHEY and CDR2 is SVGAGI. Trimming stripped 0 bases from V and 3 bases from J, with 12 bases between. CDR3 sequence: CASSYSGGDVYEQYF. In DNA form, the CDR3 reads TGTGCCAGCAGTTACTCTGGAGGGGACGTCTACGAGCAGTACTTC.

The CDR3 nucleotides read TGTGCCAGCAGCCCCATGCGGGGACGCACCGGGGAGCTGTTTTTT. This encodes CASSPMRGRTGELFF. This chain links TRBV5-4 with TRBJ2-2; the D gene is possibly TRBD2 (6 bases). Germline V gene sequence: CDR1 SGHNT, CDR2 YYREEE (reference sequence). The CDR3 is 15 amino acids. Trimming cost V 4 bases and J 4 bases, with 14 bases left between them. The whole variable domain, filled in from reference TRBV5-4 and TRBJ2-2, reads ETGVTQSPTHLIKTRGQQVTLRCSSQSGHNTVSWYQQALGQGPQFIFQYYREEENGRGNFPPRFSGLQFPNYSSELNVNALELDDSALYLCASSPMRGRTGELFFGEGSRLTVL.

V is TRBV27 and J is TRBJ1-2, with 7 bases aligning to TRBD1. Germline assignment: CDR1 MNHEY and CDR2 SMNVEV (reference sequence). With V trimmed by 4 bases and J by 1 base, 3 bases remained unmatched. The CDR3 runs to 14 residues. This CDR3 reads CASSSRDSNYGYTF. The CDR3, as DNA: TGTGCCAGCAGTTCTAGGGACAGTAACTATGGCTACACCTTC.

V is TRBV28 and J is TRBJ2-4; a weak D match, TRBD1 (6 bases). CDR1 and CDR2 from the germline V gene are MDHEN and SYDVKM. The CDR3 contains 15 residues. Trimming removed 4 bases from V and 3 bases from J, with 13 bases in between. The CDR3 reads CASSSPQGHKNIQYF. The CDR3 DNA is TGTGCCAGCAGTTCACCACAGGGTCACAAAAACATTCAGTACTTC.

The chain combines TRBV19 with TRBJ2-1, with D possibly matching TRBD2 (7 bases). The CDR3 consists of 16 residues. Trimming left V 3 bases short and J 4 bases short, with 16 bases between. Germline CDR1 reads LNHDA; CDR2 reads SQIVND (reference sequence). Here the CDR3 reads CASSMAGDIRYNEQFF. Here the CDR3 DNA reads TGTGCCAGTAGTATGGCGGGGGACATCCGATACAATGAGCAGTTCTTC.

This chain uses TRBV11-2 with TRBJ1-1; D gene unclear. This CDR3 is 16 amino acids long. Per germline, CDR1 SGHAT and CDR2 FQNNGV. V was shortened by 2 bases and J by 4 bases, with 17 bases between the two germline ends. CDR3 region: CASSLTTPRPFTEAFF. As DNA, the CDR3 is TGTGCCAGCAGCTTAACTACGCCCAGACCCTTCACTGAAGCTTTCTTT.

The rearrangement uses TRBV23-1 and TRBJ2-2, with a tentative D call TRBD1 (5 bases). TRBV23-1 counts as an open reading frame of uncertain function. Trimming shortened V by 8 bases and J by 7 bases, and 8 bases separated the two germline ends. The CDR3 contains 11 residues. DNA of the CDR3: TGCGCCAGCGCAGGGAACGGGGAGCTGTTTTTT. As protein: CASAGNGELFF.